The 15 T cell receptor beta chains reported below all come from one sample, sequenced in a study of CD8 T cells in ankylosing spondylitis. TCRdb fed the 5' RACE reads into MiXCR, producing one record per CDR3 protein. The sample holds hundreds of thousands of distinct CDR3 sequences, 12% seen once. Points from the study as a whole: Blood from ankylosing spondylitis patients appeared to carry a characteristic roughly 8-variant TCR beta motif.

These receptors have no known antigen. Sequenced input: blood, either unsorted or a sorted T cell fraction (not recorded which). Receptors originate from a male donor with ankylosing spondylitis.

This clonotype showed up many times. The gene calls are TRBV5-1 and TRBJ2-5; D is undetermined. Germline CDR1 SGHRS, CDR2 YFSETQ. Trimming took 0 bases from V and 2 from J, leaving 8 bases between them. The CDR3 spans 14 residues. The CDR3 region is CASSLVQPQETQYF. DNA for the CDR3: TGCGCCAGCAGCTTGGTCCAGCCTCAAGAGACCCAGTACTTC.

CDR3 bases: TGTGCCAGCAGCTCAGGGCCCTACACTGAAGCTTTCTTT. Residues: CASSSGPYTEAFF. The chain joins TRBV7-3 to TRBJ1-1; possible D gene TRBD1, 5 bases. Between the trimmed V and J ends, which lost 4 bases and 3 bases, there was a span of 9 bases. This CDR3 is built from 13 residues. The germline V gene has CDR1 SGHTA and CDR2 FQGTGA.

This clonotype was seen more than once but under ten times. The gene calls are TRBV10-3 and TRBJ2-1; D is perhaps TRBD1 or TRBD2 (6 bases each). The CDR3 sequence is 15 residues long. Trimming cost V 3 bases and J 1 base, with 10 bases left between them. The germline V gene encodes CDR1 ENHRY and CDR2 SYGVKD. The CDR3 here is CAISDQGRSYNEQFF. The CDR3 nucleotides are TGTGCCATCAGTGATCAGGGGAGGTCCTACAATGAGCAGTTCTTC.

This clonotype appeared a few times. The chain joins TRBV7-9 to TRBJ2-5, with D unresolved. Trimming shortened V by 5 bases and J by 7 bases, and 8 bases separated the two germline ends. The CDR3 spans 11 residues. Germline V gives CDR1 SEHNR, CDR2 FQNEAQ (reference sequence). The CDR3 reads CASSRSGTQYF. As DNA, the CDR3 is TGTGCCAGCAGCCGCAGTGGGACCCAGTACTTC. The full variable domain, with the rest looked up from reference TRBV7-9 and TRBJ2-5, is DTGVSQNPRHKITKRGQNVTFRCDPISEHNRLYWYRQTLGQGPEFLTYFQNEAQLEKSRLLSDRFSAERPKGSFSTLEIQRTEQGDSAMYLCASSRSGTQYFGPGTRLLVL.

This clonotype was observed a few times. CDR3 sequence: CASSFTTGTGELFF. The CDR3 nucleotides read TGCGCCAGCAGCTTCACGACAGGGACCGGGGAGCTGTTTTTT. The chain uses TRBV5-1 and TRBJ2-2, with TRBD1 matching over 7 bases. Trimming took 2 bases from V and 5 from J; bases not matched to a gene: 3. Germline V gene sequence: CDR1 SGHRS, CDR2 YFSETQ. The CDR3 sequence is 14 residues long.

V is TRBV9 and J is TRBJ1-2; no definite D call. The CDR3 contains 14 residues. V was trimmed by 0 bases and J by 4 bases, leaving 10 bases between them. From germline, CDR1 is SGDLS and CDR2 YYNGEE. The CDR3 region is CASSVGMDFYGYTF. The DNA for the CDR3 is TGTGCCAGCAGCGTAGGGATGGATTTCTATGGCTACACCTTC.

V and J are TRBV7-3 and TRBJ1-1; a weak D match, TRBD1 (5 bases). The CDR3 length is 13 residues. Germline values: CDR1 SGHTA, CDR2 FQGTGA. The V gene lost 7 bases and the J gene lost 5 bases, with 14 bases spanning the gap. CDR3 region: CASTPSGGTEAFF. CDR3 nucleotide sequence: TGTGCCAGCACCCCCAGCGGGGGGACTGAAGCTTTCTTT.

The genes are TRBV4-3 and TRBJ2-1; the D gene is possibly TRBD1 (5 bases). V lost 0 bases to trimming and J lost 5 bases, with 11 bases between them. The CDR3 covers 15 residues. CDR1 is LGHNA and CDR2 is YSLEER in the germline V gene. CDR3 nucleotides: TGCGCCAGCAGCCAAGATGGAAAGGACAACAATGAGCAGTTCTTC. This codes for CASSQDGKDNNEQFF.

This chain's CDR3 is CASGRHSYEQYF. The CDR3 region has the DNA TGTGCCAGCGGACGGCACTCCTACGAGCAGTACTTC. The V and J genes are TRBV6-5 and TRBJ2-7; no definite D call. V was cut by 8 bases and J by 0 bases, with 8 bases left in between. CDR3 length: 12 residues. Germline CDR1 reads MNHEY; CDR2 reads SVGAGI.

This clonotype was recorded at least ten times. The rearrangement joins TRBV4-3 to TRBJ2-3, with D perhaps matching TRBD2 (5 bases). The CDR3 consists of 14 residues. V lost 1 base and J 0 bases, leaving 5 bases between the germline ends. Germline V CDR1 and CDR2: LGHNA, YSLEER. As DNA, the CDR3 is TGCGCCAGCAGCCAAGGCGGGAGCACAGATACGCAGTATTTT. As protein: CASSQGGSTDTQYF.

In its sample, this clonotype was seen a few times. The CDR3, as DNA: TGTGCCAGCAGTTCCGCGACAGGGACAGATACGCAGTATTTT. As protein: CASSSATGTDTQYF. This chain joins TRBV27 and TRBJ2-3, with 7 positions matching TRBD1. Germline V gene lookup returns CDR1 MNHEY and CDR2 SMNVEV (reference sequence). The length of the CDR3 is 14 residues. V gave up 4 bases and J gave up 3 bases; unmatched junction bases: 4.

This clonotype came up a few times. CDR3: CASIPGTRFYNEQFF. The CDR3 DNA is TGTGCCAGCATTCCCGGGACTAGGTTCTACAATGAGCAGTTCTTC. J is TRBJ2-1 and V is TRBV6-1; TRBD2 matches at 8 bases. Losses at the gene ends were 7 bases for V and 3 bases for J; bases not matched to a gene: 8. Germline values: CDR1 MNHNS, CDR2 SASEGT. This CDR3 contains 15 residues.

This clonotype was recorded at least ten times. V gene TRBV20-1 combines with J gene TRBJ2-1; D is possibly TRBD1 (6 bases). Trimming took off 4 bases at V and 4 bases at J, with 14 bases between the two ends. This CDR3 has 14 residues. Per germline, CDR1 DFQATT and CDR2 SNEGSKA (reference sequence). The CDR3 loop reads CSAIYRDNYNEQFF. The CDR3 DNA follows: TGCAGTGCTATCTACAGGGACAATTACAATGAGCAGTTCTTC.

V and J are TRBV6-5 and TRBJ2-6; D is unresolved. Germline values: CDR1 MNHEY, CDR2 SVGAGI. The germline V and J ends were trimmed by 4 bases and 4 bases, with 11 bases remaining between them. This CDR3 contains 15 residues. The CDR3 DNA is TGTGCCAGCAGTTCCCCTTGGTCAGGGGCCAACGTCCTGACTTTC. Protein sequence: CASSSPWSGANVLTF.

V usage is TRBV5-1 and J usage is TRBJ2-7; 7 nucleotides match TRBD1. CDR1 SGHRS and CDR2 YFSETQ come from the germline V gene. With V trimmed by 4 bases and J by 0 bases, 10 bases remained unmatched. The CDR3 has 16 residues. In nucleotides, the CDR3 is TGCGCCAGCAGCCTTTGGTACGGGACAGTCTCCTACGAGCAGTACTTC. Translated, it gives CASSLWYGTVSYEQYF.